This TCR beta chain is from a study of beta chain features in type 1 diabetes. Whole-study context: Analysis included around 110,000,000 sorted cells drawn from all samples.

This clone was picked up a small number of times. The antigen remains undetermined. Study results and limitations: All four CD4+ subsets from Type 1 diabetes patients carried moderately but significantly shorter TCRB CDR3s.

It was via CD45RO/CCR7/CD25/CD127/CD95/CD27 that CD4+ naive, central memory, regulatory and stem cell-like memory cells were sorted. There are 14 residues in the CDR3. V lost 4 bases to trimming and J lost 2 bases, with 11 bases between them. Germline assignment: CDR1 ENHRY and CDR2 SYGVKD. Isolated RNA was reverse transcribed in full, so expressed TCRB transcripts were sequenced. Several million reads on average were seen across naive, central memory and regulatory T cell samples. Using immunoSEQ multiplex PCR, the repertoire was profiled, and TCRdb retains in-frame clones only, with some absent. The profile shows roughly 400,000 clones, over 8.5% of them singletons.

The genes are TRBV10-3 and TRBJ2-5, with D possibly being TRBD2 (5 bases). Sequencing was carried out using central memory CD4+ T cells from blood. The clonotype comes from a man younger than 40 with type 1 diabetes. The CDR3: CAISVGGPQETQYF. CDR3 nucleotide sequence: TGTGCCATCAGTGTCGGCGGGCCACAAGAGACCCAGTACTTC.